This T cell receptor beta chain was profiled in a study of CD8 T cells in Susac syndrome. Random hexamers served to reverse transcribe about 0.45 to 1 ug RNA. TCRdb reprocessed the immunoSEQ multiplex PCR reads via MiXCR and lists one record per CDR3 protein. The data show some 200,000 distinct CDR3 sequences, nearly 95% seen once. The TCR originated in a human donor with multiple sclerosis. Sequences were obtained from CD4+ T cells from PBMCs.

In nucleotides, the CDR3 is TGTGCCAGCAGCTTGACCTGGGTCCCCCGCGAGCAGTACTTC. Its translation: CASSLTWVPREQYF. V usage is TRBV7-2 and J usage is TRBJ2-7, with D hard to call. Germline V CDR1 and CDR2: SGHTA, FQGNSA. There are 14 residues in the CDR3. Trimming removed 3 bases at V and 6 bases at J, with 15 bases between. The full variable domain, rest sourced from reference TRBV7-2 and TRBJ2-7, is GAGVSQSPSNKVTEKGKDVELRCDPISGHTALYWYRQSLGQGLEFLIYFQGNSAPDKSGLPSDRFSAERTGGSVSTLTIQRTQQEDSAVYLCASSLTWVPREQYFGPGTRLTVT.